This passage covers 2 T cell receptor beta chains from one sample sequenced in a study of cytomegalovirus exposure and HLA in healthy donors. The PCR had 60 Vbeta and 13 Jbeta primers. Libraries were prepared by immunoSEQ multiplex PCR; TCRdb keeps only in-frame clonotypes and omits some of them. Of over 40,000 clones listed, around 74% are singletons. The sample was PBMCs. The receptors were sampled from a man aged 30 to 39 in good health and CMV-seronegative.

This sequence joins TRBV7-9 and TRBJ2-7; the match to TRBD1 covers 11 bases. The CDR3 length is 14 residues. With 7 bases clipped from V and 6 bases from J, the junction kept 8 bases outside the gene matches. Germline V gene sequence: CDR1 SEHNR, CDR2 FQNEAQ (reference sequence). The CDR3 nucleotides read TGTGCCAGCACCGACGGGGACAGGGGGAGCGAGCAGTACTTC. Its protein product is CASTDGDRGSEQYF.

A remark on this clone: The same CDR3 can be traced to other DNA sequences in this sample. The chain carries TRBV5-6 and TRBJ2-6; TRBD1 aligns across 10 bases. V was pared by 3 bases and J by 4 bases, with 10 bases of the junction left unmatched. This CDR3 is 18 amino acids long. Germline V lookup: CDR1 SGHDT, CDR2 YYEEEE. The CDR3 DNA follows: TGTGCCAGCAGCTGGACAGGGACAGGGGTGACCGGGGCCAACGTCCTGACTTTC. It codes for CASSWTGTGVTGANVLTF.